The 20 T cell receptor beta chains below were found in one sample sequenced in a study of blood T cell repertoires in COVID-19 (dated by TCRdb to about 2020). Library creation used the immunoSEQ multiplex PCR assay. TCRdb mirrors the immuneACCESS table, restricted to in-frame sequences. Some clones are absent from its copies; in checked studies, under half trace to an unresolved V gene, and the reason for the others is unknown. The sample contains 90,000 to 120,000 clones, about three quarters of them found a single time. The ten largest clones represent around 6.3% of the sample. The sequenced material came from peripheral blood. These receptors came from a man aged 80 or over with acute or convalescent COVID-19.

The chain is built from TRBV25-1 and TRBJ1-1, with 9 nucleotides matching TRBD1. V dropped 4 bases and J dropped 3; count of bases not matched to a gene: 3. The germline gives CDR1 MGHDK, CDR2 SYGVNS. This CDR3 has 14 amino acids. CDR3 region: CASSVWDRDTEAFF. As DNA, the CDR3 is TGTGCCAGCAGTGTATGGGACAGGGACACTGAAGCTTTCTTT.

The chain employs TRBV4-3 and TRBJ2-3, with 8 bases fitting TRBD2. In germline, CDR1 is LGHNA, CDR2 YSLEER. This CDR3 comprises 17 residues. With V trimmed by 1 base and J by 6 bases, 12 bases remained unmatched. This chain's CDR3 is CASSQGWGAGEDDTQYF. CDR3 nucleotides: TGCGCCAGCAGCCAAGGTTGGGGAGCGGGAGAGGATGATACGCAGTATTTT.

The chain combines TRBV2 with TRBJ2-7, with 7 nucleotides matching TRBD1. The CDR3 consists of 13 residues. After removal of 8 bases from V and 1 base from J, the junction contained 5 bases not matched to a gene. Germline V gives CDR1 SNHLY, CDR2 FYNNEI. CDR3 region: CASSTGVSYEQYF. Here the CDR3 DNA reads TGTGCCAGCTCTACAGGGGTATCCTACGAGCAGTACTTC. Supplemented by reference TRBV2 and TRBJ2-7, the full variable domain reads EPEVTQTPSHQVTQMGQEVILRCVPISNHLYFYWYRQILGQKVEFLVSFYNNEISEKSEIFDDQFSVERPDGSNFTLKIRSTKLEDSAMYFCASSTGVSYEQYFGPGTRLTVT.

There are a few counts of this clone. CDR3 loop: CASSFQGMNTEAFF. CDR3 in DNA: TGTGCCAGCAGTTTCCAGGGAATGAACACTGAAGCTTTCTTT. The chain employs TRBV27 and TRBJ1-1; D may be TRBD1 (5 bases). The germline V and J ends were trimmed by 3 bases and 0 bases, with 8 bases remaining between them. This CDR3 region has 14 residues. Germline assignment: CDR1 MNHEY and CDR2 SMNVEV (reference sequence).

The sample holds a few counts of this clone. The rearrangement uses TRBV5-4 and TRBJ1-1, with 7 bases lining up with TRBD1. CDR3 size: 15 residues. CDR1 is SGHNT and CDR2 is YYREEE in the germline V gene (reference sequence). J gave up 2 bases and V 4 bases, and 8 bases lay outside the gene matches. In nucleotides, the CDR3 is TGTGCCAGCAGCCAGACCGGGACAGCTAACACTGAAGCTTTCTTT. Amino acids: CASSQTGTANTEAFF.

The rearrangement uses TRBV19 and TRBJ2-2; 8 bases fit TRBD2. The length of the CDR3 is 16 residues. The germline V gene has CDR1 LNHDA and CDR2 SQIVND (reference sequence). J lost 8 bases, V lost 8 bases, and 16 bases had no gene match. For the CDR3, the DNA is TGTGCCAGTGGTCGAACCGGGAGGGCCTTGGGTGGGGAGCTGTTTTTT. Amino acid sequence: CASGRTGRALGGELFF.

This clone has at least ten counts. The chain employs TRBV28 and TRBJ2-5; TRBD2 matches 16 bases. The length of the CDR3 is 19 residues. Trimming removed 5 bases from V and 2 bases from J; junction bases left unmatched: 11. CDR1 and CDR2 from the germline V gene are MDHEN and SYDVKM. CDR3 protein: CASSPTGTSGRGGQETQYF. The CDR3 nucleotides read TGTGCCAGCAGTCCTACAGGGACTAGCGGGAGGGGAGGGCAAGAGACCCAGTACTTC.

The CDR3 loop is CAIFTRRTGELFF. The CDR3 DNA sequence: TGTGCCATCTTTACTAGGAGAACCGGGGAGCTGTTTTTT. The V and J genes are TRBV28 and TRBJ2-2, with a possible D match to TRBD2 (5 bases). The ends were cut back, 10 bases at V and 5 bases at J, with 14 bases in the middle. The CDR3 contains 13 residues. Germline CDR1 and CDR2: MDHEN and SYDVKM.

This chain uses TRBV6-6 with TRBJ1-5; the match to TRBD1 covers 7 bases. Germline V gene lookup returns CDR1 MNHNY and CDR2 SVGAGI (reference sequence). The CDR3 is 15 amino acids. V shed 5 bases and J 6 bases; nucleotides not matched to a gene: 10. The chain's CDR3 is CASSKFTGVRQPQHF. CDR3 in DNA: TGTGCCAGCAGTAAATTCACAGGGGTTCGTCAGCCCCAGCATTTT.

The sample holds a few counts of this clone. The gene calls are TRBV20-1 and TRBJ2-7; 7 bases are shared with TRBD2. The CDR3 contains 15 residues. Per the germline V gene, CDR1 is DFQATT and CDR2 is SNEGSKA (reference sequence). After removal of 3 bases from V and 0 bases from J, the junction contained 8 bases not matched to a gene. This CDR3 is CSASQLADASYEQYF. CDR3 nucleotide sequence: TGCAGTGCTAGTCAGCTAGCGGATGCCTCCTACGAGCAGTACTTC.

The J gene is TRBJ2-1, the V gene TRBV20-1, with 7 positions matching TRBD2. J gave up 10 bases and V 3 bases, and 12 bases lay outside the gene matches. Germline values: CDR1 DFQATT, CDR2 SNEGSKA (reference sequence). The CDR3 spans 14 residues. CDR3 amino acids: CSASRPGHSGEQFF. In DNA form, the CDR3 reads TGCAGTGCTAGTCGACCGGGCCATAGCGGGGAGCAGTTCTTC.

As for this clone: The sample holds other DNA sequences that translate to the same CDR3. The chain couples TRBV27 to TRBJ1-2; 7 nucleotides align to TRBD1. The CDR3 has 13 amino acids. Trimming at V came to 5 bases and at J to 2 bases, leaving 2 bases not matched to a gene. CDR1 MNHEY and CDR2 SMNVEV come from the germline V gene (reference sequence). In DNA form, the CDR3 reads TGTGCCAGCAGTCGGACAGGAAACTATGGCTACACCTTC. This codes for CASSRTGNYGYTF.

The chain links TRBV30 to TRBJ1-1, with 7 bases fitting TRBD1. Losses at the gene ends were 0 bases for V and 4 bases for J; bases not matched to a gene: 14. The CDR3 sequence is 17 residues long. Germline V CDR1 and CDR2: GTSNPN, SVGIG (reference sequence). CDR3 sequence reads: CAWSVASRGSGGTEAFF. CDR3 nucleotides: TGTGCCTGGAGTGTTGCCTCACGGGGGTCAGGGGGCACTGAAGCTTTCTTT.

The genes are TRBV5-1 and TRBJ1-1; 7 nucleotides agree with TRBD1. V was clipped by 5 bases and J by 10 bases; unmatched bases: 8. Germline-derived CDR1 and CDR2 are SGHRS and YFSETQ. This CDR3 spans 12 amino acids. CDR3 nucleotide sequence: TGCGCCAGCAGTAGGACAGGTGTGGGAGCTTTCTTT. This encodes CASSRTGVGAFF.

This chain connects TRBV2 to TRBJ2-5, with D possibly being TRBD2 (6 bases). V was clipped by 6 bases and J by 5 bases, with 13 bases between them. CDR1 is SNHLY, CDR2 FYNNEI, per germline. The CDR3 runs 13 residues. CDR3 residues: CASSGGEKETQYF. For the CDR3, the DNA is TGTGCCAGCAGCGGAGGGGAGAAGGAGACCCAGTACTTC.

The chain employs TRBV9 and TRBJ2-2; unclear D gene. The CDR3 has 16 amino acids. The ends were cut back, 0 bases at V and 1 base at J, with 10 bases in the middle. In germline, CDR1 is SGDLS, CDR2 YYNGEE. The CDR3 reads CASSVGGRRNTGELFF. In DNA, the CDR3 is TGTGCCAGCAGCGTAGGAGGTAGGCGGAACACCGGGGAGCTGTTTTTT.

This sequence joins TRBV29-1 and TRBJ2-1; 7 nucleotides match TRBD2. This CDR3 is 14 amino acids long. V shed 4 bases and J 1 base; nucleotides not matched to a gene: 4. Germline values: CDR1 SQVTM, CDR2 ANQGSEA. CDR3 sequence: CSVGGSSSYNEQFF. DNA for the CDR3: TGCAGCGTTGGCGGGAGTTCGTCCTACAATGAGCAGTTCTTC.

The chain carries TRBV27 and TRBJ2-1; TRBD2 aligns across 13 bases. CDR3 length equals 14 residues. Unmatched junction bases numbered 3, after V lost 5 bases and J lost 8 bases. Per germline, CDR1 MNHEY and CDR2 SMNVEV (reference sequence). In DNA, the CDR3 is TGTGCCAGCAGTGGACTAGCGGGAGCCTATGAGCAGTTCTTC. It yields the protein CASSGLAGAYEQFF.

Only a few counts were recorded for this clone. This chain uses TRBV19 with TRBJ2-5, with 8 bases identical to TRBD1. Germline V gene sequence: CDR1 LNHDA, CDR2 SQIVND (reference sequence). The V gene end was trimmed by 7 bases and the J gene end by 5 bases; junction bases not matched to a gene: 6. The CDR3 covers 13 residues. The CDR3 DNA is TGTGCCAGTAATGACAGGGGTGGCGAGACCCAGTACTTC. Protein product: CASNDRGGETQYF.

This clone was seen only a few times. The V and J genes are TRBV18 and TRBJ1-2; D possibly corresponds to TRBD1 (6 bases). Trimming removed 0 bases at V and 5 bases at J, with 10 bases between. Germline CDR1 and CDR2: KGHSH and LQKENI. This CDR3 spans 14 amino acids. The CDR3: CASSPPGHPYGYTF. The CDR3 DNA sequence: TGTGCCAGCTCACCACCGGGACACCCTTATGGCTACACCTTC. The complete variable domain, with remaining parts taken from reference TRBV18 and TRBJ1-2, reads NAGVMQNPRHLVRRRGQEARLRCSPMKGHSHVYWYRQLPEEGLKFMVYLQKENIIDESGMPKERFSAEFPKEGPSILRIQQVVRGDSAAYFCASSPPGHPYGYTFGSGTRLTVV.